This entry lists 20 T cell receptor beta chains sequenced from one sample in a study of blood T cell repertoires in COVID-19. Clones were sequenced by immunoSEQ multiplex PCR, and TCRdb holds only the in-frame ones, with some missing. The sample records about 370,000 clones, 80% to 90% being singletons. Input material: PBMCs or T cells enriched from blood (not recorded which). The source of these receptors is a man aged 18-30 years who had recovered from COVID-19.

This chain uses TRBV5-7 with TRBJ1-1; D unresolved. TRBV5-7 is treated as an ORF (open reading frame) with a function not yet certain. V was pared by 2 bases and J by 2 bases, with 13 bases between. The CDR3 runs to 15 residues. Here the CDR3 DNA reads TGTGCCAGCAGCTTCGGAGGCAGGTTCAACACTGAAGCTTTCTTT. Protein: CASSFGGRFNTEAFF.

The chain combines TRBV18 with TRBJ1-5, with D unclear. The germline V gene has CDR1 KGHSH and CDR2 LQKENI. Trimming removed 0 bases at V and 0 bases at J, with 3 bases between. CDR3 length: 14 amino acids. CDR3 region: CASSPPYSNQPQHF. CDR3 DNA: TGTGCCAGCTCACCACCCTATAGCAATCAGCCCCAGCATTTT. The variable domain in full, with the rest retrieved from reference TRBV18 and TRBJ1-5, is NAGVMQNPRHLVRRRGQEARLRCSPMKGHSHVYWYRQLPEEGLKFMVYLQKENIIDESGMPKERFSAEFPKEGPSILRIQQVVRGDSAAYFCASSPPYSNQPQHFGDGTRLSIL.

The sample holds one count of this clone. The chain links TRBV27 to TRBJ1-1; D might be TRBD1 (6 bases). The germline CDR1 and CDR2 sequences are MNHEY and SMNVEV (reference sequence). V gave up 6 bases and J gave up 5 bases, with 13 bases separating them. CDR3 length equals 13 residues. CDR3 protein: CASSPPGATEAFF. The CDR3 nucleotides read TGTGCCAGCAGCCCTCCAGGGGCGACTGAAGCTTTCTTT.

The CDR3 DNA sequence: TGTGCCTGGAGTTCGACTAGCGATACGCAGTATTTT. It specifies CAWSSTSDTQYF. The genes are TRBV30 and TRBJ2-3; 7 nucleotides agree with TRBD2. The germline V gene encodes CDR1 GTSNPN and CDR2 SVGIG (reference sequence). The V and J ends lost 2 bases and 6 bases, in that order; junction bases with no gene match: 2. This CDR3 spans 12 amino acids. The full variable domain, its missing parts supplied by reference TRBV30 and TRBJ2-3, is SQTIHQWPATLVQPVGSPLSLECTVEGTSNPNLYWYRQAAGRGLQLLFYSVGIGQISSEVPQNLSASRPQDRQFILSSKKLLLSDSGFYLCAWSSTSDTQYFGPGTRLTVL.

The genes are TRBV6-5 and TRBJ1-5; no definite D call. Trimming pared 5 bases from V and 6 bases from J, leaving 11 bases between. This CDR3 is 13 amino acids long. The V gene's germline CDR1 is MNHEY and CDR2 SVGAGI. CDR3 protein: CASSPRGGQPQHF. The CDR3 nucleotides read TGTGCCAGCAGTCCACGGGGTGGTCAGCCCCAGCATTTT.

This CDR3 is CAITGQGGDYEQYF. The DNA of the CDR3 is TGTGCCATCACCGGACAGGGTGGGGACTACGAGCAGTACTTC. J is TRBJ2-7 and V is TRBV10-3; 8 bases map to TRBD1. Germline CDR1 is ENHRY and CDR2 is SYGVKD. V trimming: 7 bases; J trimming: 3 bases; junction bases outside the gene matches: 8. This CDR3 is 14 amino acids long.

The V gene is TRBV6-5, the J gene TRBJ2-7; D possibly corresponds to TRBD2 (6 bases). The CDR3 totals 15 residues. The germline V and J ends were trimmed by 2 bases and 4 bases, with 15 bases remaining between them. Germline assignment: CDR1 MNHEY and CDR2 SVGAGI. The CDR3 loop reads CASSYVPGVPYEQYF. CDR3 coding DNA: TGTGCCAGCAGTTACGTTCCGGGGGTCCCTTACGAGCAGTACTTC.

The table lists this clone with a count of one. The V gene is TRBV2, the J gene TRBJ1-6, with TRBD1 matching 7 bases. Germline CDR1 reads SNHLY; CDR2 reads FYNNEI. The CDR3 runs to 17 residues. J gave up 1 base and V 2 bases, and 5 bases lay outside the gene matches. Here the CDR3 reads CASSETPRGSYNSPLHF. DNA of the CDR3: TGTGCCAGCAGTGAAACCCCCAGGGGGTCCTATAATTCACCCCTCCACTTT.

V and J are TRBV7-2 and TRBJ2-5; D perhaps matches TRBD1 (5 bases). V lost 4 bases to trimming and J lost 1 base, with 10 bases between them. This CDR3 comprises 14 residues. CDR1 SGHTA and CDR2 FQGNSA come from the germline V gene. CDR3 protein: CASSSLGPQETQYF. CDR3 bases: TGTGCCAGCAGCTCGTTGGGGCCCCAAGAGACCCAGTACTTC.

The chain uses TRBV9 and TRBJ2-7; 9 positions agree with TRBD2. The germline V gene has CDR1 SGDLS and CDR2 YYNGEE. V dropped 0 bases and J dropped 2; count of bases not matched to a gene: 6. CDR3 length: 16 amino acids. Written as DNA, the CDR3 is TGTGCCAGCAGCGTAGAAGCGGGAGGCCCCCCCTACGAGCAGTACTTC. It is translated as CASSVEAGGPPYEQYF.

V is TRBV3-1 (or the pseudogene TRBV3-2) and J is TRBJ1-1; 8 bases align to TRBD1. This CDR3 region has 14 residues. The V and J ends lost 5 bases and 4 bases, in that order; junction bases with no gene match: 6. CDR1 is LGHDT, CDR2 YNNKEL, per germline (reference sequence). The CDR3 DNA reads as TGTGCCAGCAGCTCCCTGGACAGGGCCACTGAAGCTTTCTTT. This encodes CASSSLDRATEAFF.

The chain joins TRBV18 to TRBJ1-5; D not resolved. The CDR3 consists of 15 residues. Germline lookup yields CDR1 KGHSH and CDR2 LQKENI. V was trimmed by 4 bases and J by 4 bases, leaving 14 bases between them. This CDR3 reads CASSLTEGRNQPQHF. The CDR3 DNA reads TGTGCCAGCTCACTGACCGAGGGAAGAAATCAGCCCCAGCATTTT.

The chain combines TRBV18 with TRBJ2-7, with 9 bases fitting TRBD1. Trimming at V came to 3 bases and at J to 3 bases, leaving 3 bases not matched to a gene. The CDR3 covers 14 residues. Germline CDR1 is KGHSH and CDR2 is LQKENI. The CDR3 loop reads CASSPPGQGYEQYF. Here the CDR3 DNA reads TGTGCCAGCTCACCTCCGGGACAGGGCTACGAGCAGTACTTC.

The chain recombines TRBV7-2 with TRBJ2-7; D is unresolved. The V gene's germline CDR1 is SGHTA and CDR2 FQGNSA. The CDR3 runs to 14 residues. V lost 1 base to trimming and J lost 5 bases, with 12 bases between them. The DNA of the CDR3 is TGTGCCAGCAGCTTAGTCAGGCCGTTGAACGAGCAGTACTTC. This encodes CASSLVRPLNEQYF.

The chain joins TRBV12-3 or TRBV12-4 to TRBJ1-2; perhaps TRBD1 as D (5 bases). The V end was cut by 1 base, the J end by 6 bases, with 9 bases between. The CDR3 runs to 13 residues. CDR3 residues: CASSLGRVDGYTF. CDR3 DNA: TGTGCCAGCAGTTTAGGCAGGGTGGATGGCTACACCTTC.

This clone was observed a single time. V and J are TRBV4-2 and TRBJ2-3, with D tentatively TRBD2 (5 bases). The V gene lost 0 bases and the J gene lost 2 bases, with 18 bases spanning the gap. This CDR3 is 18 amino acids long. CDR1 LGHNA and CDR2 YNFKEQ come from the germline V gene. This CDR3 reads CASSQDPVARAATDTQYF. Written as DNA, the CDR3 is TGTGCCAGCAGCCAAGATCCGGTCGCGAGGGCCGCCACAGATACGCAGTATTTT.

The chain recombines TRBV6-5 with TRBJ1-5, with D tentatively TRBD1 (5 bases). The CDR3 runs 13 residues. Between the trimmed V and J ends, which lost 8 bases and 6 bases, there was a span of 14 bases. The germline gives CDR1 MNHEY, CDR2 SVGAGI. The CDR3 protein is CASCLGGVQPQHF. The CDR3 DNA is TGTGCCAGCTGTTTAGGAGGGGTTCAGCCCCAGCATTTT.

As concerns this clone: The same CDR3 is also encoded by other DNA sequences in this sample. The chain uses TRBV12-3 or TRBV12-4 and TRBJ1-2; D perhaps matches TRBD1 (6 bases). V was shortened by 6 bases and J by 2 bases, with 7 bases between the two germline ends. CDR3 length: 12 residues. The CDR3 coding sequence is TGTGCCAGCAGGCAGGGGAACTATGGCTACACCTTC. Protein: CASRQGNYGYTF.

CDR3 DNA sequence: TGTGCCAGCAGTAGTGGGACTAGCGGCTACGAGCAGTACTTC. Translating gives CASSSGTSGYEQYF. The chain employs TRBV28 and TRBJ2-7; 11 bases line up with TRBD2. Germline V CDR1 and CDR2: MDHEN, SYDVKM. The CDR3 runs 14 residues. V gave up 5 bases and J gave up 3 bases; unmatched junction bases: 3.

The chain uses TRBV7-8 and TRBJ1-3; D might be TRBD1 (6 bases). Between the trimmed V and J ends, which lost 6 bases and 7 bases, there was a span of 22 bases. This CDR3 spans 16 amino acids. Germline V lookup: CDR1 SGHVS, CDR2 FQNEAQ. CDR3 bases: TGTGCCAGCAGTCTTGGGGGGGCGCTTTCATTCAACACCATATATTTT. As protein: CASSLGGALSFNTIYF.